The sequence of this TCR beta chain was determined in a study of blood T cell repertoires in COVID-19. Study-wide context: Sites across the United States, Italy and Spain contributed samples from acute and convalescent COVID-19.

Original handling: Estimation of nucleated cell counts relied on the amplification of reference gene primers. Sequencing used immunoSEQ multiplex PCR; TCRdb keeps in-frame clones, though not all of them. V, J and clone size reflect that table, while D and trimming were determined from the DNA. The table includes around 440,000 clones, 88% detected once. The CDR3 totals 17 residues. Between the trimmed V and J ends, which lost 4 bases and 6 bases, there was a span of 23 bases. Germline V lookup: CDR1 SGHKS, CDR2 YYEKEE (reference sequence). Sequences were obtained from peripheral blood. The source is a woman between 50 and 59 years old with COVID-19, enrolled during active disease. The chain uses TRBV5-5 and TRBJ1-3; D may be TRBD1 (5 bases). The CDR3 region has the DNA TGTGCCAGCAGCGCCAGAAGGGGTCGTGGTACGGAAAACACCATATATTTT. It specifies CASSARRGRGTENTIYF.